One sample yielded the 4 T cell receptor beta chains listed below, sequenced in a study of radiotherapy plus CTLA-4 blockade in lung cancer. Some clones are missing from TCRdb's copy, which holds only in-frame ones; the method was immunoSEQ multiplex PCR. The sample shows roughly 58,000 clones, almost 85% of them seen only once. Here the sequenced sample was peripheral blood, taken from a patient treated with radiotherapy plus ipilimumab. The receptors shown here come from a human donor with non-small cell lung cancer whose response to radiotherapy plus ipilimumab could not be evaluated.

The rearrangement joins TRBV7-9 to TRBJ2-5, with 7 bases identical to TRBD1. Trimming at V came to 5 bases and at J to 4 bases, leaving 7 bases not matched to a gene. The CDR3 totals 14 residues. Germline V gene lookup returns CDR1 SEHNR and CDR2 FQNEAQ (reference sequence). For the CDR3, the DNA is TGTGCCAGCAGCAAAAAGACAGGGACAGAGACCCAGTACTTC. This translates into CASSKKTGTETQYF.

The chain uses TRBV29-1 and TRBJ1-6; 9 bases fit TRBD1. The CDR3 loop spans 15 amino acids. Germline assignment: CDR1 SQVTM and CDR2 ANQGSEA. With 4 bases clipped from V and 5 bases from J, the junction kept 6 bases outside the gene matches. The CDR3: CSVGGTGWHNSPLHF. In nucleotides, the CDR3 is TGCAGCGTTGGCGGGACAGGGTGGCATAATTCACCCCTCCACTTT.

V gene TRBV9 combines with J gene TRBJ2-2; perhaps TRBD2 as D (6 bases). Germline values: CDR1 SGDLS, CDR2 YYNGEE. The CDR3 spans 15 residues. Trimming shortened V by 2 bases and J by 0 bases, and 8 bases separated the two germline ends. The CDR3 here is CASSVGGTNTGELFF. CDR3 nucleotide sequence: TGTGCCAGCAGCGTGGGCGGGACGAACACCGGGGAGCTGTTTTTT.

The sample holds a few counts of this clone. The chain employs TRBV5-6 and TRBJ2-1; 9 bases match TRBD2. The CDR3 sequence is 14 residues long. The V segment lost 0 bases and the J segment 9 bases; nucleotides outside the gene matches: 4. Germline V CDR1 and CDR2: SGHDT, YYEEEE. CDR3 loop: CASSLALAGSEQFF. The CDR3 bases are TGTGCCAGCAGCTTGGCCCTAGCGGGGTCTGAGCAGTTCTTC. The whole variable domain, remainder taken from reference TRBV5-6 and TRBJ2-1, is DAGVTQSPTHLIKTRGQQVTLRCSPKSGHDTVSWYQQALGQGPQFIFQYYEEEERQRGNFPDRFSGHQFPNYSSELNVNALLLGDSALYLCASSLALAGSEQFFGPGTRLTVL.